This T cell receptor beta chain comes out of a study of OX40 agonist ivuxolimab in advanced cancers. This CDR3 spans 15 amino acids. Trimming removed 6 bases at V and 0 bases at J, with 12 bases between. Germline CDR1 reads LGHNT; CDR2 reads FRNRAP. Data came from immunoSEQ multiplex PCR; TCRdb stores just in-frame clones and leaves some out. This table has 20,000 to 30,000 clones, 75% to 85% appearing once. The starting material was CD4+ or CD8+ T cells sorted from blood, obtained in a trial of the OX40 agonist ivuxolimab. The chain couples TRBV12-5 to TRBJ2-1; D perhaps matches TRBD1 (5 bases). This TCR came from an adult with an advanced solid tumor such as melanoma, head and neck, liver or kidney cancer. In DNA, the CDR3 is TGTGCTAGTGGCCCAGGGTTGGGCTCCTACAATGAGCAGTTCTTC. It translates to CASGPGLGSYNEQFF.